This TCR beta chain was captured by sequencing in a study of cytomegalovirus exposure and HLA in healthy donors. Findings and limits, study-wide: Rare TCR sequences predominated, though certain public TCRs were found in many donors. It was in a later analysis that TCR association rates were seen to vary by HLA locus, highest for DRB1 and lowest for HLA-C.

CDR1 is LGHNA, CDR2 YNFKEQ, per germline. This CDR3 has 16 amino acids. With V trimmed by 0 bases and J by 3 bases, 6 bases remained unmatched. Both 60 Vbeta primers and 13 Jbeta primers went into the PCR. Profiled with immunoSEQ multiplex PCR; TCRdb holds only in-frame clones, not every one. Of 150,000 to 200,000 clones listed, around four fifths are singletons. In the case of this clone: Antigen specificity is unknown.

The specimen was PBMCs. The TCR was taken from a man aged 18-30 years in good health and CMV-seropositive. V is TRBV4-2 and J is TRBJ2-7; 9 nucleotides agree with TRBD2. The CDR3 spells CASSQDISGRSYEQYF. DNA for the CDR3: TGTGCCAGCAGCCAAGATATTAGCGGGAGAAGCTACGAGCAGTACTTC.